The 5 T cell receptor beta chains below come from one sample, sequenced in a study of T-cell memory formation after mild COVID-19. A single record per CDR3 protein comes from TCRdb applying MiXCR to the 5' RACE reads. The table has 200,000 or so distinct CDR3 sequences, approximately 20% seen once. What was sequenced was PBMCs or a T cell subset sorted from them (not recorded which). The receptor set was obtained from an adult woman who had mild COVID-19 (a few samples of this study predate the infection). Cell type and time point are not known.

The chain is built from TRBV12-3 or TRBV12-4 and TRBJ2-3; 7 bases align to TRBD2. Trimming removed 2 bases from V and 4 bases from J; junction bases left unmatched: 3. The CDR3 is 14 residues long. The CDR3 DNA reads as TGTGCCAGCAGTTTAAGTCGGGGGGCAGATACGCAGTATTTT. It specifies CASSLSRGADTQYF.

The rearrangement joins TRBV30 to TRBJ1-5; 9 bases map to TRBD1. There are 18 residues in the CDR3. The germline V gene encodes CDR1 GTSNPN and CDR2 SVGIG (reference sequence). V lost 3 bases and J lost 0; bases outside the gene matches: 12. This CDR3 reads CAWSWATGGKYSNQPQHF. The CDR3 DNA is TGTGCCTGGAGCTGGGCGACAGGGGGGAAATATAGCAATCAGCCCCAGCATTTT.

This clonotype has a count of ten or more. This chain uses TRBV4-3 with TRBJ1-5; no definite D call. V shed 0 bases and J shed 3 bases, with 6 bases lying between them. Germline values: CDR1 LGHNA, CDR2 YSLEER. The CDR3 runs 14 residues. CDR3 residues: CASSQERANQPQHF. In DNA form, the CDR3 reads TGCGCCAGCAGCCAAGAAAGGGCCAATCAGCCCCAGCATTTT.

This clonotype has just a few counts. This chain links TRBV6-2 or TRBV6-3 with TRBJ1-1, with 7 bases identical to TRBD1. This CDR3 comprises 13 residues. Germline loops: CDR1 MNHEY, CDR2 SVGEGT. J lost 7 bases, V lost 4 bases, and 6 bases had no gene match. The CDR3, as DNA: TGTGCCAGCAGTTTCTACAGGGGCCTTGAAGCTTTCTTT. This translates into CASSFYRGLEAFF.

The V and J genes are TRBV9 and TRBJ2-1, with D unclear. The CDR3 is made up of 13 amino acids. The germline V gene has CDR1 SGDLS and CDR2 YYNGEE. V was cut by 1 base and J by 10 bases, with 12 bases left in between. The CDR3 DNA is TGTGCCAGCAGCGTACGCCCGGGCATAGAGCAGTTCTTC. This sequence encodes CASSVRPGIEQFF.